This T cell receptor beta chain was documented in a study of Ad26.COV2.S vaccination and SARS-CoV-2 variants. CDR3 length: 14 amino acids. Germline CDR1 SGHTA, CDR2 FQGNSA. The trim removed 5 bases at V and 1 base at J, leaving 4 bases unmatched. Sequenced by immunoSEQ multiplex PCR; TCRdb stores in-frame clones only, minus some. This sample has about 330,000 clones, with approximately 87% found just once. Treatment: 15 to 20 received Ad26.COV2.S at low or high dose, single or two shots; 5 received placebo; per-sample allocation not given. Samples analyzed were those drawn on day 63 after the first vaccine or placebo injection.

The chain joins TRBV7-2 to TRBJ1-1, with 7 positions matching TRBD1. The clonotype comes from a person aged 18-65 years who received the Ad26.COV2.S COVID-19 vaccine or a placebo. The sample in question was peripheral blood, obtained in a trial of Ad26.COV2.S vaccine versus placebo. The CDR3 loop is CASSPWTGNTEAFF. The CDR3 coding sequence is TGTGCCAGCAGCCCATGGACAGGGAACACTGAAGCTTTCTTT.